The clone carrying this T cell receptor beta chain came up many times. Antigen: not known. The data stem from a study of T cells in Graves' hyperthyroidism and ophthalmopathy. Study overall: The initial diagnosis was the point when peripheral blood was collected, ahead of any treatment.

Deletions cut 2 bases from V and 7 bases from J, with 20 bases between. The CDR3 has 16 residues. Germline CDR1 MNHEY, CDR2 SVGAGI. There were TCR beta CDR3 regions amplified from RNA transcripts. The HTBI primer set was used in a first-round RT-PCR of the TCR CDR3. TCRdb passed the multiplex PCR reads through MiXCR, listing each CDR3 protein once. The sample yields about 410,000 distinct CDR3 sequences, approximately 15% seen once. At least 3 on the Clinical Activity Score was recorded for ophthalmopathy patients, who also had NOSPECS grade at least 4 and duration under 3 months. Findings of the study overall: Blood held most thyroid clonotypes expanded above 0.001 frequency. A median around 6.8 months before onset, the model predicted ophthalmopathy.

Sequenced input: blood. The clonotype comes from a man between 18 and 29 years old with Graves' ophthalmopathy. The gene calls are TRBV6-5 and TRBJ2-5, with no clear D. Here the CDR3 reads CASSYQGPHEPGTQYF. DNA for the CDR3: TGTGCCAGCAGTTACCAAGGACCACACGAACCCGGGACCCAGTACTTC.